The clone carrying this T cell receptor beta chain occurred many times. These data come from a study of early T cells in non-severe SARS-CoV-2 infection. V was shortened by 6 bases and J by 10 bases, with 19 bases between the two germline ends. CDR3 size: 15 residues. Separate cDNA molecules each had unique molecular identifiers attached to them. MiXCR was run by TCRdb on the 5' RACE reads, yielding one entry per CDR3 protein. The sample lists under 100,000 distinct CDR3 sequences, 12% to 15% occurring once. The sequencing input was whole blood. This TCR derives from an adult who was a healthcare worker with PCR-confirmed SARS-CoV-2 infection or an uninfected control (not recorded which). V and J are TRBV12-3 or TRBV12-4 and TRBJ1-6, with D tentatively TRBD1 (5 bases). DNA for the CDR3: TGTGCCAGCAGCTCTTTAGGGCAGGGAGACTCACCCCTCCACTTT. This gives the protein CASSSLGQGDSPLHF.